This is a list of T cell receptor beta chains from one sample in a study of T-cell memory formation after mild COVID-19. TCRdb re-called the 5' RACE reads through MiXCR, storing one row per CDR3 protein. Among about 340,000 distinct CDR3 sequences listed, 14% were seen once. Sequenced input: PBMCs or a T cell subset sorted from them (not recorded which). The receptors come from a man between 18 and 35 years old who had mild COVID-19 (a few samples of this study predate the infection). Cell type and time point are not known. CDR3s include the opening cysteine and the closing phenylalanine or tryptophan. The D gene is left open where the match is weak. Only some rows state a clone size, as once, few, many or a class for expanded clones.

V: TRBV10-3; D: -; length: 14; size: -; J: TRBJ1-6; CDR3: CAIRRDTSNSPLHF; DNA: TGTGCCATCAGGAGGGACACAAGTAATTCACCCCTCCACTTT
V: TRBV20-1; D: -; length: 15; size: many; J: TRBJ2-3; CDR3: CSARDRAVGTDTQYF; DNA: TGCAGTGCTAGAGATAGGGCGGTGGGAACAGATACGCAGTATTTT
V: TRBV9; D: -; length: 15; size: -; J: TRBJ2-3; CDR3: CASSDEGSPTDTQYF; DNA: TGTGCCAGCAGCGATGAGGGGAGCCCCACAGATACGCAGTATTTT
V: TRBV15; D: TRBD1; length: 15; size: -; J: TRBJ1-6; CDR3: CATSRDDRGYSPLHF; DNA: TGTGCCACCAGCAGAGACGACAGGGGGTATTCACCCCTCCACTTT
V: TRBV15; D: -; length: 16; size: -; J: TRBJ1-2; CDR3: CATSRSLTETNYGYTF; DNA: TGTGCCACCAGCAGATCCCTGACAGAAACTAACTATGGCTACACCTTC
V: TRBV29-1; D: TRBD1; length: 13; size: few; J: TRBJ1-5; CDR3: CSVVGQENQPQHF; DNA: TGCAGCGTGGTGGGACAGGAGAATCAGCCCCAGCATTTT
V: TRBV5-1; D: TRBD2; length: 16; size: few; J: TRBJ2-5; CDR3: CASRRSGGPNQETQYF; DNA: TGCGCCAGCAGAAGGTCGGGGGGGCCCAACCAAGAGACCCAGTACTTC
V: TRBV18; D: -; length: 16; size: -; J: TRBJ2-6; CDR3: CASSPPTGTGANVLTF; DNA: TGTGCCAGCTCACCACCAACAGGGACTGGGGCCAACGTCCTGACTTTC
V: TRBV4-3; D: -; length: 14; size: -; J: TRBJ1-2; CDR3: CASSPAWGGQGYTF; DNA: TGCGCCAGCAGCCCGGCTTGGGGGGGGCAGGGCTACACCTTC
V: TRBV28; D: -; length: 12; size: many; J: TRBJ2-5; CDR3: CASIDGGETQYF; DNA: TGTGCCAGCATTGATGGGGGAGAGACCCAGTACTTC
V: TRBV9; D: TRBD2; length: 18; size: -; J: TRBJ2-3; CDR3: CASSVDPRGGGPTDTQYF; DNA: TGTGCCAGCAGCGTAGACCCCCGGGGGGGGGGTCCCACAGATACGCAGTATTTT
V: TRBV4-3; D: -; length: 16; size: -; J: TRBJ1-1; CDR3: CASSQDLGVGDTEAFF; DNA: TGCGCCAGCAGCCAAGATCTAGGAGTCGGGGACACTGAAGCTTTCTTT
V: TRBV18; D: TRBD1; length: 14; size: -; J: TRBJ2-1; CDR3: CASSPDRGKDEQFF; DNA: TGTGCCAGCTCACCAGACAGGGGGAAGGATGAGCAGTTCTTC